The 9 T cell receptor beta chains below come from one sample, sequenced in a study of blood T cell repertoires in COVID-19. Sequenced by immunoSEQ multiplex PCR; TCRdb stores in-frame clones only, minus some. The repertoire holds roughly 110,000 clones, around 88% seen once, with under 7% in the top ten. The specimen was peripheral blood. The receptors derive from a man aged 50 to 59 with active or convalescent COVID-19.

The chain has TRBV5-8 and TRBJ2-1; D is possibly TRBD2 (6 bases). This CDR3 has 15 amino acids. Trimming removed 2 bases from V and 3 bases from J, with 12 bases in between. Germline CDR1 reads SGHTS; CDR2 reads YDEGEE. The CDR3 bases are TGTGCCAGCAGCTTAGGAGCGGGCGTCTACAATGAGCAGTTCTTC. Encoded protein: CASSLGAGVYNEQFF.

The chain recombines TRBV5-5 with TRBJ2-7, with 11 bases fitting TRBD2. Germline V gene sequence: CDR1 SGHKS, CDR2 YYEKEE (reference sequence). V was pared by 5 bases and J by 0 bases, with 10 bases of the junction left unmatched. The CDR3 loop spans 17 amino acids. The CDR3: CASRRTIAGGDSYEQYF. DNA for the CDR3: TGTGCCAGCAGAAGGACGATAGCGGGAGGGGACTCCTACGAGCAGTACTTC.

The sample holds a few counts of this clone. The chain links TRBV3-1 (or the pseudogene TRBV3-2) to TRBJ1-1; 7 positions match TRBD1. Unmatched junction bases numbered 7, after V lost 3 bases and J lost 3 bases. CDR1 and CDR2 from the germline V gene are LGHDT and YNNKEL (reference sequence). The CDR3 loop spans 15 amino acids. The CDR3 DNA sequence: TGTGCCAGCAGCCATTCGACAGGGAAGGACACTGAAGCTTTCTTT. Translating it yields CASSHSTGKDTEAFF.

CDR3 DNA sequence: TGTGCCAGCAGTGATGAGGGGGCGGGAAACACCATATATTTT. Its protein is CASSDEGAGNTIYF. V is TRBV2 and J is TRBJ1-3, with TRBD1 matching over 7 bases. V lost 3 bases to trimming and J lost 4 bases; unmatched junction nucleotides: 3. The CDR3 spans 14 residues. The germline CDR1 and CDR2 sequences are SNHLY and FYNNEI.

The V gene is TRBV10-2, the J gene TRBJ1-2; weak D call: TRBD1 (5 bases). In germline, CDR1 is WSHSY, CDR2 SAAADI. Trimming removed 4 bases from V and 3 bases from J, with 12 bases in between. The CDR3 sequence is 14 residues long. DNA for the CDR3: TGCGCCAGCAGTGCCCAGGGTGGGTACTATGGCTACACCTTC. It specifies CASSAQGGYYGYTF.

The chain joins TRBV28 to TRBJ2-3; the match to TRBD2 covers 9 bases. CDR3 size: 16 residues. V shed 4 bases and J 2 bases; nucleotides not matched to a gene: 7. Germline lookup yields CDR1 MDHEN and CDR2 SYDVKM. CDR3 coding DNA: TGTGCCAGCAGTTCCAAATTAGCGGGAGACACAGATACGCAGTATTTT. Its protein is CASSSKLAGDTDTQYF.

This clone has only a few counts. The chain uses TRBV7-2 and TRBJ1-1; D may be TRBD1 (5 bases). This CDR3 has 15 residues. Germline CDR1 is SGHTA and CDR2 is FQGNSA. Trimming stripped 6 bases from V and 0 bases from J, with 14 bases between. The CDR3: CASSFNQGMNTEAFF. For the CDR3, the DNA is TGTGCCAGCAGTTTCAATCAGGGAATGAACACTGAAGCTTTCTTT.

The CDR3 DNA follows: TGTGCCAGTAGTAGCGCGGTCCAGCATTTT. It encodes CASSSAVQHF. The chain combines TRBV19 with TRBJ1-5; no reliable D call. The V gene lost 4 bases and the J gene lost 12 bases, with 7 bases spanning the gap. The germline gives CDR1 LNHDA, CDR2 SQIVND (reference sequence). This CDR3 is 10 amino acids long.

The rearrangement links TRBV6-2 or TRBV6-3 to TRBJ2-1, with 10 positions matching TRBD2. The CDR3 has 16 amino acids. Per germline, CDR1 MNHEY and CDR2 SVGEGT. J gave up 3 bases and V 3 bases, and 5 bases lay outside the gene matches. CDR3 bases: TGTGCCAGCAGTTATGAACTAGCGGGGTACTACAATGAGCAGTTCTTC. Encoded protein: CASSYELAGYYNEQFF.